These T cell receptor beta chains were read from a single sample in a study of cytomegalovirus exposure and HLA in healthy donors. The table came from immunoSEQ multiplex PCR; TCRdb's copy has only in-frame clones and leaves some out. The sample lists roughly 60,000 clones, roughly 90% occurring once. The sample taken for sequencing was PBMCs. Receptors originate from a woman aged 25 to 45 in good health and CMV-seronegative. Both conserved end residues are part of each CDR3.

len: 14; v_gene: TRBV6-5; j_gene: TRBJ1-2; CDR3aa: CASSPEGGVDGYTF
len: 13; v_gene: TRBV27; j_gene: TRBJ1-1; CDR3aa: CASSLSPLTEAFF
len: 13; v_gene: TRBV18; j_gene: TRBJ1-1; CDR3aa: CASSGGGNTEAFF
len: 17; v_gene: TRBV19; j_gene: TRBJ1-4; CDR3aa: CASSSDSGTGGREKLFF
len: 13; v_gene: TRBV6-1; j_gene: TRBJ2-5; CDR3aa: CASSVGGLGTQYF
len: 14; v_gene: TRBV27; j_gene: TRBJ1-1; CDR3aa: CASSPYTTDTEAFF
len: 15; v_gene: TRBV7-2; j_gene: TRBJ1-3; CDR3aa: CASSLRRSSGNTIYF
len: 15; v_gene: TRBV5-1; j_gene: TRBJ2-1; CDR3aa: CASSPGTSGSNEQFF
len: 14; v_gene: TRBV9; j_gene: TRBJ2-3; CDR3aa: CASSGSGSTDTQYF
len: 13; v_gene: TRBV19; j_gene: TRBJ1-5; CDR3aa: CASSGDRNQPQHF
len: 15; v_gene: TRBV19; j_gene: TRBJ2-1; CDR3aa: CASASDTSTYNEQFF
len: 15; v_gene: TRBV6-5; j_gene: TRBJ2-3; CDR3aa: CASSRTPEGTDTQYF
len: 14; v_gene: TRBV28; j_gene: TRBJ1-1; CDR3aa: CASSLSQANTEAFF
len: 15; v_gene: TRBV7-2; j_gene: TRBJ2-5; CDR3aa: CASSFVGGPGETQYF
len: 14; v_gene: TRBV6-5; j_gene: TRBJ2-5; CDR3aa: CASSYSFPQETQYF
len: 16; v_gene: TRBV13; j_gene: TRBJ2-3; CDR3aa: CASSPPEGAPIDTQYF
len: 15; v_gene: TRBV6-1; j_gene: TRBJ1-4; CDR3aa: CASSEAEGAVEKLFF
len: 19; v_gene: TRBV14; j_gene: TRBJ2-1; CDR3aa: CASSPGQGLNGTSKDEQFF
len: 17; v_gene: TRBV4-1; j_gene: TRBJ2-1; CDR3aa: CASSQAPLAGPRNEQFF
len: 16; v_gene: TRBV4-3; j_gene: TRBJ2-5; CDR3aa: CASSPDGAGGGETQYF
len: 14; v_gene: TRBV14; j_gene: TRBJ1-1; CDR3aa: CASSQVVGGSEAFF
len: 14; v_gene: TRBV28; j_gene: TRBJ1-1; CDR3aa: CASSLGGTNTEAFF
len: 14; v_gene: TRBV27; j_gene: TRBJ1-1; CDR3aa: CASSLSTGGAEAFF
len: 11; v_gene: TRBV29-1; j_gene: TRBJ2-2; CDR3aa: CSVIVTGELFF
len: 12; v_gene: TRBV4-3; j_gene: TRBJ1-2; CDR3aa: CASSQEGGGYTF
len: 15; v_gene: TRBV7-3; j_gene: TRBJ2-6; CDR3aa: CASSAEATGANVLTF
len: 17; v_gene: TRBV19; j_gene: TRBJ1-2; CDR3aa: CASSIHWGGQANYGYTF
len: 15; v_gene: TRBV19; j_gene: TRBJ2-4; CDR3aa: CASSRDREAKNIQYF
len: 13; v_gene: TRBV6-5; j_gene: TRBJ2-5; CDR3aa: CATVTGLQETQYF
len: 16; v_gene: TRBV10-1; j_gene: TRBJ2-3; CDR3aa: CASSLGTSGSTDTQYF
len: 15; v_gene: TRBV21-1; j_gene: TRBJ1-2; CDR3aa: CASNLDPTINYGYTF
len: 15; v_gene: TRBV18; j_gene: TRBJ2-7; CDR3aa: CASSALATGEYEQYF
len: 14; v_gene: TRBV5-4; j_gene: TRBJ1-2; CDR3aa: CASSLNGGGYGYTF
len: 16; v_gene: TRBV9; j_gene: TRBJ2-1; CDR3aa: CASSVILVAGRHEQFF
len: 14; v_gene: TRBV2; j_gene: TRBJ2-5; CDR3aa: CASTRLAGLETQYF
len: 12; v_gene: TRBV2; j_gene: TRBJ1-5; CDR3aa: CASSYSNQPQHF
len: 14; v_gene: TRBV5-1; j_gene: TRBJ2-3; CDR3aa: CASSLGTSTDTQYF
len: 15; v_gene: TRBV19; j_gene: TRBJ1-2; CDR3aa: CASSIAGALKDGYTF
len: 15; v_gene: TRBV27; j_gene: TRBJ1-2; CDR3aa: CASSLGQGANYGYTF
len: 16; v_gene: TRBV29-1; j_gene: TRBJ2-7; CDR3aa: CSVVGRGNEVPYEQYF
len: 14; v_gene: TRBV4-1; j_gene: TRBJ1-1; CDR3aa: CASSQESGGTEAFF
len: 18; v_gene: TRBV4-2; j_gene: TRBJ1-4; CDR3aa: CASRSAGASGETNEKLFF
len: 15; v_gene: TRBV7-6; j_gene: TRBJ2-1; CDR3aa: CASSRGGEALHEQFF
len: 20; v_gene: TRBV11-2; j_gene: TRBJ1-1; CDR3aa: CASSLEGTGYARGRNTEAFF
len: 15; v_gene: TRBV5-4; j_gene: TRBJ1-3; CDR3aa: CASSQRQELRNTIYF
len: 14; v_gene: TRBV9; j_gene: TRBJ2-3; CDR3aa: CASSVRGSTDTQYF
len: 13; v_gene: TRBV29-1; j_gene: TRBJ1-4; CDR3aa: CSVGGTGNEKLFF
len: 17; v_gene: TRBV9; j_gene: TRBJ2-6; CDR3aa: CASSGGAGNSGANVLTF
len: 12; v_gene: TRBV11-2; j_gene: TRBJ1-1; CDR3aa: CASSLGQGEAFF
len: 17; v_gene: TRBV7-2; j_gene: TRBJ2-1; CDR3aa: CASSALLAGGPYNEQFF
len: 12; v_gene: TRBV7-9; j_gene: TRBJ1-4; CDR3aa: CASTQGGEKLFF
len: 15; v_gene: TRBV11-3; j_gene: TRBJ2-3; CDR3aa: CASSLGLVGTDTQYF
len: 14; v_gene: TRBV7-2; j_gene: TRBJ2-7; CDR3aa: CASSSALGGYEQYF
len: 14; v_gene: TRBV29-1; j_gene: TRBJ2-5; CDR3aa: CSVEGQSLQETQYF
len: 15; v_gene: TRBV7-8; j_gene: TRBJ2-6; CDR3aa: CASSLVTRGANVLTF
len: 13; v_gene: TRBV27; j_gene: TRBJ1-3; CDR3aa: CASSKTGGNTIYF
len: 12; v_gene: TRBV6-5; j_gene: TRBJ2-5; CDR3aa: CASSYSVGTQYF